The rows below give T cell receptor beta chains drawn from one sample of a study of T cell changes during pregnancy in multiple sclerosis. Libraries were prepared by immunoSEQ multiplex PCR; TCRdb keeps only in-frame clonotypes and omits some of them. This table holds over 45,000 clones, 92% found once. Sequencing was performed on CD4+ T cells from peripheral blood mononuclear cells, taken in the second trimester of pregnancy. The origin of the receptors is a female donor in good health, enrolled as a control in a pregnancy study. Each CDR3 is given with its conserved first and last residue. The order of the fields is clone size, J gene, D gene, V gene, CDR3 DNA, CDR3 protein. A D gene is named only where the DNA matches it firmly. Clone size appears in some rows only: once, few, many, or a class for an expanded clone.

size: once; J: TRBJ2-3; D: TRBD1; V: TRBV7-2; DNA: TGTGCCAGCAGCTTCGGGACAGGCACAGATACGCAGTATTTT; CDR3: CASSFGTGTDTQYF
size: .; J: TRBJ2-7; D: TRBD2; V: TRBV2; DNA: TGTGCCAGCAGCCGTTCTACTAGCGGGGCCTCCTACGAGCAGTACTTC; CDR3: CASSRSTSGASYEQYF
size: .; J: TRBJ2-7; D: TRBD2; V: TRBV10-1; DNA: TGCGCCAGCAGTCCGACTAGCGGGAGAGGCGAGCAGTACTTC; CDR3: CASSPTSGRGEQYF
size: .; J: TRBJ2-3; D: TRBD2; V: TRBV5-1; DNA: TGCGCCAGCGGGGGACTAGCGGGGCCCGCGCAGTATTTT; CDR3: CASGGLAGPAQYF
size: once; J: TRBJ1-1; D: .; V: TRBV6-1; DNA: TGTGCCAGCAGAACTACCACACCTGAAGCTTTCTTT; CDR3: CASRTTTPEAFF
size: .; J: TRBJ2-7; D: .; V: TRBV4-1; DNA: TGCGCCAGCAGCCAAGAGATAACAGGTCGGGCCTACGAGCAGTACTTC; CDR3: CASSQEITGRAYEQYF
size: .; J: TRBJ2-3; D: .; V: TRBV4-1; DNA: TGCGCCAGCAGTCTACCTCACGGGATGGGCACAGATACGCAGTATTTT; CDR3: CASSLPHGMGTDTQYF
size: .; J: TRBJ1-4; D: .; V: TRBV19; DNA: TGTGCCAGTAGAAATTCGGGTGTTATGGGAAAACTGTTTTTT; CDR3: CASRNSGVMGKLFF
size: .; J: TRBJ2-1; D: TRBD2; V: TRBV7-2; DNA: TGTGCCAGCAGCTTACTAGCGGGGAGGGATGAGCAGTTCTTC; CDR3: CASSLLAGRDEQFF
size: .; J: TRBJ2-5; D: TRBD2; V: TRBV7-2; DNA: TGTGCCAGCAGCTTATCGGGAGGGGGGATTCGAGAGACCCAGTACTTC; CDR3: CASSLSGGGIRETQYF
size: .; J: TRBJ2-3; D: .; V: TRBV5-1; DNA: TGCGCCAGCAGCCCTGGGGCAGATATGGATACGCAGTATTTT; CDR3: CASSPGADMDTQYF
size: .; J: TRBJ2-2; D: TRBD2; V: TRBV4-3; DNA: TGCGCCAGCAGCCCGAGGCTAGCGGATTACACCGGGGAGCTGTTTTTT; CDR3: CASSPRLADYTGELFF
size: .; J: TRBJ1-1; D: .; V: TRBV18; DNA: TGTGCCAGCTCACCGTCGGCAGGCCGCACTGAAGCTTTCTTT; CDR3: CASSPSAGRTEAFF
size: .; J: TRBJ1-1; D: TRBD1; V: TRBV6-4; DNA: TGTGCCAGCACGGCAGGGGGCAAGACTGAAGCTTTCTTT; CDR3: CASTAGGKTEAFF
size: .; J: TRBJ1-3; D: .; V: TRBV28; DNA: TGTGCCAGCACCCGATTGCGACAGATTGGAAACACCATATATTTT; CDR3: CASTRLRQIGNTIYF
size: .; J: TRBJ2-5; D: .; V: TRBV28; DNA: TGTGCCAGCAAGAGTCTCCAAGAGACCCAGTACTTC; CDR3: CASKSLQETQYF
size: .; J: TRBJ2-7; D: TRBD1; V: TRBV5-6; DNA: TGTGCCAGCAGCTTGCCAGGACAGGGGTCTGACCGCGAGCAGTACTTC; CDR3: CASSLPGQGSDREQYF
size: .; J: TRBJ2-2; D: .; V: TRBV7-3; DNA: TGTGCCAGCAGCTCCAATCCCAGGGGATCCAACACCGGGGAGCTGTTTTTT; CDR3: CASSSNPRGSNTGELFF
size: .; J: TRBJ2-1; D: .; V: TRBV5-1; DNA: TGCGCCAGCAGCTTGGGGTTTAGCGGACCCTCCTACAATGAGCAGTTCTTC; CDR3: CASSLGFSGPSYNEQFF
size: .; J: TRBJ1-2; D: TRBD1; V: TRBV6-6; DNA: TGTGCCAGCAGTCCCGGGACAGATGGTGGCTACACCTTC; CDR3: CASSPGTDGGYTF
size: .; J: TRBJ2-1; D: .; V: TRBV7-9; DNA: TGTGCCAGCAGCTTGCCCTTGGGCGAGCAGTTCTTC; CDR3: CASSLPLGEQFF
size: .; J: TRBJ1-4; D: TRBD1; V: TRBV18; DNA: TGTGCCAGCTCACGATCTGGACAGGGAATGGAAAAACTGTTTTTT; CDR3: CASSRSGQGMEKLFF
size: .; J: TRBJ2-1; D: TRBD2; V: TRBV6-5; DNA: TGTGCCAGCAGCGTAGCGGGAGGGCCGTACAATGAGCAGTTCTTC; CDR3: CASSVAGGPYNEQFF
size: .; J: TRBJ2-7; D: TRBD2; V: TRBV27; DNA: TGTGCCAGCAGTCACCCCGGGATAGCGGGAAACGAGCAGTACTTC; CDR3: CASSHPGIAGNEQYF
size: few; J: TRBJ2-1; D: TRBD2; V: TRBV7-2; DNA: TGTGCCAGCAGCCCCTGGACTAGCAACAATGAGCAGTTCTTC; CDR3: CASSPWTSNNEQFF
size: .; J: TRBJ2-7; D: TRBD2; V: TRBV7-2; DNA: TGTGCCAGCAGCATTCCGCGGACTAGCGGGGGGGACGAGCAGTACTTC; CDR3: CASSIPRTSGGDEQYF
size: few; J: TRBJ2-3; D: TRBD1; V: TRBV11-3; DNA: TGTGCCAGCAGCCCCGGGACAGGGGTCGATGGAGATACGCAGTATTTT; CDR3: CASSPGTGVDGDTQYF
size: .; J: TRBJ2-1; D: .; V: TRBV19; DNA: TGTGCCAGTACTACCCGGGACAAGGGGTACAATGAGCAGTTCTTC; CDR3: CASTTRDKGYNEQFF
size: .; J: TRBJ2-1; D: .; V: TRBV5-8; DNA: TGTGCCAGCAGCCCCTCCGAGGTACTATTAAATGAGCAGTTCTTC; CDR3: CASSPSEVLLNEQFF
size: .; J: TRBJ1-1; D: .; V: TRBV7-2; DNA: TGTGCCAGCAGTAATACAGGGTTGAACACTGAAGCTTTCTTT; CDR3: CASSNTGLNTEAFF
size: .; J: TRBJ2-5; D: TRBD2; V: TRBV9; DNA: TGTGCCAGCAGCGGTAGCGGGACCCGGGGCGAGACCCAGTACTTC; CDR3: CASSGSGTRGETQYF
size: .; J: TRBJ1-5; D: .; V: TRBV19; DNA: TGTGCCAGTAGTATCCCGGGGAGAGGGAATCAGCCCCAGCATTTT; CDR3: CASSIPGRGNQPQHF
size: .; J: TRBJ2-2; D: .; V: TRBV19; DNA: TGTGCCAGTAGTATCCTCCTGACAGGAGACACCGGGGAGCTGTTTTTT; CDR3: CASSILLTGDTGELFF
size: .; J: TRBJ1-3; D: .; V: TRBV21-1; DNA: TGTGCCAGCAGCAAGAAGGAGACAGGGGAGTCTGGAAACACCATATATTTT; CDR3: CASSKKETGESGNTIYF
size: .; J: TRBJ2-7; D: .; V: TRBV4-1; DNA: TGCGCCAGCAGCCAAGATTTAAGCGGGCAGTACTTC; CDR3: CASSQDLSGQYF
size: .; J: TRBJ2-1; D: TRBD2; V: TRBV5-4; DNA: TGTGCCAGCAGCCGTATGACTAGCGGGAGAGAAGATGAGCAGTTCTTC; CDR3: CASSRMTSGREDEQFF
size: .; J: TRBJ1-2; D: TRBD1; V: TRBV4-1; DNA: TGCGCCAGCAGCCCAGGGGGAGGCGATGACTATGGCTACACCTTC; CDR3: CASSPGGGDDYGYTF
size: .; J: TRBJ1-5; D: .; V: TRBV5-1; DNA: TGCGCCAGCAGCTTGGCAGGGGCAGGGCAGCCCCAGCATTTT; CDR3: CASSLAGAGQPQHF
size: .; J: TRBJ2-2; D: TRBD2; V: TRBV5-6; DNA: TGTGCCAGCAGCTTAGCTAGCGGGATCGGGGAGCTGTTTTTT; CDR3: CASSLASGIGELFF
size: .; J: TRBJ2-1; D: TRBD2; V: TRBV7-6; DNA: TGTGCCAGCAGCCCCCTAGCGGGAGCCTACAATGAGCAGTTCTTC; CDR3: CASSPLAGAYNEQFF
size: .; J: TRBJ2-7; D: .; V: TRBV7-2; DNA: TGTGCCAGCAGCCGAATGGAGGGGTACGAGCAGTACTTC; CDR3: CASSRMEGYEQYF
size: .; J: TRBJ1-4; D: .; V: TRBV7-9; DNA: TGTGCCAGCAGCCAAGGGGGTGCAACTAATGAAAAACTGTTTTTT; CDR3: CASSQGGATNEKLFF
size: .; J: TRBJ2-5; D: .; V: TRBV18; DNA: TGTGCCAGCTCACCACCGGGGCAGACTGTGGCCCAGTACTTC; CDR3: CASSPPGQTVAQYF
size: .; J: TRBJ2-1; D: .; V: TRBV7-2; DNA: TGTGCCAGCAGCCCGTCCACTAGTTCCTACAATGAGCAGTTCTTC; CDR3: CASSPSTSSYNEQFF
size: .; J: TRBJ2-4; D: TRBD2; V: TRBV7-2; DNA: TGTGCCAGCAGCCCGCCGGGTAGCGGGAGGAACATTCAGTACTTC; CDR3: CASSPPGSGRNIQYF
size: .; J: TRBJ1-5; D: .; V: TRBV6-6; DNA: TGTGCCAGCAGTGCACAACAGGGTCAGCCCCAGCATTTT; CDR3: CASSAQQGQPQHF